The present TCR beta chain was sequenced within a study of shared T cell receptors in the human thymus. Clones were read by immunoSEQ multiplex PCR, and TCRdb kept only the in-frame ones, dropping some. The sample lists about 660,000 clones; roughly 86% were seen once. The sample was also reused in another study, on human thymus T cells. As that report states: Corrective surgery for congenital heart defects was being performed on the healthy Finnish infants who were the donors. During corrective heart surgery, resections were taken, and the thymus tissue came from them. Blood and thymic repertoires both appeared biased in V and J gene usage. What related research reported was that thymic repertoires overlapped highly among unrelated individuals.

The clonotype was recovered from a boy under three years old with a congenital heart defect. Sequencing used thymocytes.

Here the CDR3 DNA reads TGTGCCTGGACGGCCCGGGATCAGTACGGCGAGCAGTACTTC. Its protein is CAWTARDQYGEQYF. This sequence joins TRBV30 and TRBJ2-7; D possibly corresponds to TRBD2 (5 bases). Germline values: CDR1 GTSNPN, CDR2 SVGIG (reference sequence). Trimming left V 4 bases short and J 6 bases short, with 19 bases between. The CDR3 spans 14 residues. The full variable domain, its missing parts supplied by reference TRBV30 and TRBJ2-7, is SQTIHQWPATLVQPVGSPLSLECTVEGTSNPNLYWYRQAAGRGLQLLFYSVGIGQISSEVPQNLSASRPQDRQFILSSKKLLLSDSGFYLCAWTARDQYGEQYFGPGTRLTVT.